This T cell receptor (beta chain) was sequenced in a study of blood T cell repertoires in COVID-19. Study at large: The United States, Italy and Spain provided the acute and convalescent COVID-19 samples.

The germline CDR1 and CDR2 sequences are LGHNA and YNFKEQ. The ends were cut back, 0 bases at V and 2 bases at J, with 8 bases in the middle. This CDR3 is built from 16 residues. TCRdb's table, derived via immunoSEQ multiplex PCR, lists solely in-frame clones and lacks some. The repertoire holds 100,000 to 120,000 clones, with roughly 85% as singletons. The sequenced sample consisted of peripheral blood. This clonotype was sampled from a human donor in a cohort sampled during active COVID-19. This chain connects TRBV4-2 to TRBJ2-6; weak D call: TRBD2 (5 bases). The CDR3 protein is CASSQDSGTGANVLTF. Here the CDR3 DNA reads TGTGCCAGCAGCCAAGATTCGGGGACTGGGGCCAACGTCCTGACTTTC.